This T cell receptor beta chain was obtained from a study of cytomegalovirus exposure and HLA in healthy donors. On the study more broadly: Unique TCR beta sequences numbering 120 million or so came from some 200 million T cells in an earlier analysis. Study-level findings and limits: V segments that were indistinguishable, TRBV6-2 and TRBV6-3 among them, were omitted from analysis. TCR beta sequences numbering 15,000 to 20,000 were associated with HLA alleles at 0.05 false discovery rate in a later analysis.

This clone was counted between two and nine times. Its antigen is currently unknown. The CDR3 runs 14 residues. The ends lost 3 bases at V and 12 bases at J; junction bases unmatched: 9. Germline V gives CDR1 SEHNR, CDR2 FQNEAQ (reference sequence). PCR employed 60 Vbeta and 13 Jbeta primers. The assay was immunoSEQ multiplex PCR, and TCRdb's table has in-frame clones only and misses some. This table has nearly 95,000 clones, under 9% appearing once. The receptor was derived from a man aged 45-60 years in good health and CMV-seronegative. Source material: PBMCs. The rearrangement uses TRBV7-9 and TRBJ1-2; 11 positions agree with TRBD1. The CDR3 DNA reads TGTGCCAGCAGCTTGGGACAGGGGGAAGGTGGGAACACCTTC. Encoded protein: CASSLGQGEGGNTF.